This T cell receptor beta chain was recovered during a study of blood T cell repertoires in COVID-19. Study summary: PBMCs, B-cell-depleted T cells, or T cells provided the cDNA or gDNA that made up the material.

This clone was seen only once. Trimming pared 7 bases from V and 8 bases from J, leaving 15 bases between. Germline-derived CDR1 and CDR2 are LNHDA and SQIVND (reference sequence). This CDR3 contains 14 residues. In the original workflow: Reference gene primer amplification gave nucleated cell count estimates. Clones were sequenced by immunoSEQ multiplex PCR, and TCRdb holds only the in-frame ones, with some missing. V and J calls and clone size are given by that table; D and trimming were obtained from the DNA. The sample lists about 210,000 clones, 83% seen once, with approximately 7.4% in the top ten.

The receptor was derived from a woman aged 50 to 60 with acute or convalescent COVID-19. The sequencing sample was made of peripheral blood. The V call is TRBV19, the J call TRBJ2-6, with a possible D match to TRBD1 (7 bases). The CDR3 protein is CASTTSGGTNVLTF. The CDR3 coding sequence is TGTGCCAGTACCACGTCAGGGGGGACCAACGTCCTGACTTTC.